This T cell receptor (beta chain) derives from a study of T-cell memory formation after mild COVID-19 (dated by TCRdb to about 2021). In the study overall: TCR sequence clusters from the two donors were largely donor specific. Longitudinal TCRalpha and TCRbeta repertoire sequencing tracked T-cell clones expanding and contracting after mild COVID-19 in a couple of donors. The cohort was made up of two young adult volunteers, one female and one male, who were previously healthy.

The germline V gene (reference sequence) yields DFQATT for CDR1 and SNEGSKA for CDR2. Counted from cysteine to phenylalanine, this CDR3 has 10 amino acids. The CDR3 DNA has 30 bases and is translated from base 1. The junction shows trimming of 3 bases on V and 6 bases on J, plus 6 bases between the germline ends. There are a few counts of this clonotype. The antigen it binds to is not known. No base qualities exist here, and no much larger clone lies one base off it. PBMCs were isolated by Ficoll-Paque density gradient centrifugation. The instrument was an Illumina NovaSeq 6000. Using 5'RACE with constant-segment primers, TCRalpha and TCRbeta cDNA libraries were constructed, with sample barcodes and unique molecular identifiers added in the process. Trizol reagent was used to extract RNA from every sample. Amplification of the libraries took two PCR steps, and the second step added a second sample barcode plus Illumina TruSeq adapters. Sequencing of libraries was performed on an Illumina NovaSeq with 2 x 150 bp paired-end reads. Per the source publication's procedure: The reads were demultiplexed and collapsed into UMI-guided consensus sequences using migec v1.2.7. Using mixcr v2.1.11, UMI consensuses were aligned to TRA and TRB V and J templates and then assembled into clonotypes. Expanded or contracted clonotypes were those called significant by both edgeR and NoisET, with noise models trained on biological replicates. edgeR calls used a false discovery rate-adjusted p below 0.01 and a log2 fold-change threshold of 1. As an exploratory analysis of dynamics, max-normalized trajectories of the 1000 most abundant clonotypes were examined with PCA combined with hierarchical clustering. Separately sequenced CD4+ and CD8+ repertoires were used to assign a CD4 or CD8 phenotype to each responding clone. TCRdb cleaned the public reads at Q25 with fastp, built clones with MiXCR and kept in-frame beta chains. Entries that share a CDR3 protein sequence are merged under the most common genes and DNA. These V and J calls rely on TCRdb rather than the paper's analysis. For this sample the table gives about 240,000 distinct CDR3 sequences, of which approximately 10% were detected only once. 20% to 25% of the sample goes to the ten largest clones.

Study-wide conclusions, independent of this receptor: Whether the second-wave clones peaking on day 37 were SARS-CoV-2 specific was not confirmed. Only a couple of mild cases were covered by the study, and larger cohorts that include severe cases with pre-infection samples were considered necessary. Contracting CD4+ clones were located mainly in the CM and EM memory subsets, whereas CD8+ clones were found to be enriched in EMRA. From day 15 to 85, contracting clones showed balanced CD4/CD8 phenotypes, whereas a second wave of clones that expanded from day 15 to 37 leaned towards CD4+. The detection of some responding clones in pre-infection memory suggests that pre-existing cross-reactive memory T cells joined the SARS-CoV-2 response.

Sequences were obtained from PBMCs or a T cell subset sorted from them (not recorded which). The sequence was collected from a man younger than 30 who had mild COVID-19 (a few samples of this study predate the infection). The sample titles of this study are shuffled in the database, so cell type and time point are left out; the donor was told from shared clones. The sequence joins TRBV20-1 to TRBJ2-7; the D gene identity is not certain. The CDR3 loop reads CSASGGEQYF. The nucleotides read TGCAGTGCTAGTGGCGGCGAGCAGTACTTC.